This note documents a single T cell receptor beta chain sequence. Purity of the CD4+ and CD8+ cells, isolated by positive magnetic bead selection, was checked by flow cytometry. The data stem from a study of somatic mutations in cytotoxic T cells in rheumatoid arthritis. V dropped 0 bases and J dropped 3 bases, with 12 bases sitting between them. The CDR3 covers 15 residues. CDR1 and CDR2 from the germline V gene are SGHVS and FQNEAQ. Using immunoSEQ multiplex PCR, the repertoire was profiled, and TCRdb retains in-frame clones only, with some absent. The table shows 4,000 to 5,000 clones, with around 80% occurring only once.

The chain is built from TRBV7-8 and TRBJ2-7; D gene ambiguous. Sequencing used CD8+ T cells sorted from blood. The TCR was taken from a woman in her sixties with rheumatoid arthritis. The CDR3 sequence: CASSLARHTGYEQYF. DNA for the CDR3: TGTGCCAGCAGCTTAGCGCGTCACACGGGCTACGAGCAGTACTTC.